One sample yielded the 2 T cell receptor beta chains listed below, sequenced in a study of human T cells and chemical hapten exposure. TCRdb independently ran MiXCR on the RACE reads; one entry per CDR3 protein. Here the sample spans 75,000 to 95,000 distinct CDR3 sequences, about 11% being singletons. Time point here: patch test 2, 6 weeks after DPC sensitization. Treatment given: therapeutic diphenylcyclopropenone sensitization with weekly scalp DPC. Sequenced here: whole blood, sampled in connection with sensitization to the hapten diphenylcyclopropenone (DPC). These TCRs come from a man aged 35 to 55 with alopecia areata. Some clones in this sample may be carry-over from other donors' samples.

CDR3 nucleotides: TGTGCCAGCAATAGGGGGGATGAGCAGTTCTTC. It translates to CASNRGDEQFF. The chain joins TRBV6-2 or TRBV6-3 to TRBJ2-1; either TRBD1 or TRBD2 may supply D (6 bases each). In germline, CDR1 is MNHEY, CDR2 SVGEGT. V was shortened by 7 bases and J by 8 bases, with 9 bases between the two germline ends. The length of the CDR3 is 11 residues.

The table lists this clonotype with many counts. This sequence joins TRBV11-2 and TRBJ2-1; D is undetermined. V was pared by 4 bases and J by 2 bases, with 6 bases between. The CDR3 is 13 amino acids. CDR1 is SGHAT and CDR2 is FQNNGV in the germline V gene. CDR3 DNA sequence: TGTGCCAGCAGCTCGCAAACCTACAATGAGCAGTTCTTC. Translated, it gives CASSSQTYNEQFF.